These 5 T cell receptor beta chains were all obtained from the same sample, sequenced in a study of cytomegalovirus exposure and HLA in healthy donors (TCRdb year 2017). Receptor amplification or capture employed the immunoSEQ multiplex PCR assay. A mixture of 60 forward primers for TCR Vbeta segments and 13 reverse primers for TCR Jbeta segments was used in the multiplex PCR. What TCRdb holds here is the immuneACCESS table cut down to in-frame rearrangements. Part of the clones is not present; checked against another copy, under half of the missing clones reflect an unresolved V gene, and the others are unexplained. Present in this sample are over 200,000 clones, around 73% of which were seen just once. 3% to 4% of the sample belongs to the ten largest clones. Sequencing input: PBMCs. The receptors derive from a male donor in good health and CMV-seronegative.

V and J are TRBV19 and TRBJ1-4; a weak D match, TRBD1 (5 bases). V lost 3 bases and J 7 bases, leaving 18 bases between the germline ends. From germline, CDR1 is LNHDA and CDR2 SQIVND (reference sequence). This CDR3 contains 16 residues. CDR3 protein: CASSIFPGRVGEKLFF. The CDR3, as DNA: TGTGCCAGTAGTATCTTCCCGGGCAGGGTTGGTGAAAAACTGTTTTTT.

The rearrangement joins TRBV7-3 to TRBJ2-1; 12 nucleotides agree with TRBD2. Per germline, CDR1 SGHTA and CDR2 FQGTGA. V shed 1 base, J shed 7 bases, and the junction held 17 bases outside the gene matches. CDR3 length equals 20 residues. CDR3: CASSLNGRGLAGGAGNEQFF. The CDR3 bases are TGTGCCAGCAGCTTAAACGGTCGAGGGCTAGCGGGAGGGGCCGGGAATGAGCAGTTCTTC.

The V and J genes are TRBV15 and TRBJ1-4; TRBD1 aligns across 8 bases. CDR3 length: 15 residues. CDR1 LNHNV and CDR2 YYDKDF come from the germline V gene (reference sequence). V lost 0 bases to trimming and J lost 8 bases; unmatched junction nucleotides: 5. DNA of the CDR3: TGTGCCACCAGCAGAGATGGGACAGGCGCAGAAAAACTGTTTTTT. This gives the protein CATSRDGTGAEKLFF.

The V and J genes are TRBV7-8 and TRBJ2-4; tentative D call: TRBD2 (7 bases). Deletions cut 5 bases from V and 0 bases from J, with 11 bases between. Germline CDR1 SGHVS, CDR2 FQNEAQ. The CDR3 runs to 15 residues. Written as DNA, the CDR3 is TGTGCCAGCAGCGTAGGGGGGGGAGCCAAAAACATTCAGTACTTC. Its translation is CASSVGGGAKNIQYF.

CDR3 DNA sequence: TGCAGCGTTGCAAGACTAGCGGGAGGGGGGGACAATGAGCAGTTCTTC. Its protein product is CSVARLAGGGDNEQFF. The rearrangement uses TRBV29-1 and TRBJ2-1; 14 bases map to TRBD2. The CDR3 runs to 16 residues. V was pared by 4 bases and J by 5 bases, with 7 bases of the junction left unmatched. Germline V CDR1 and CDR2: SQVTM, ANQGSEA.